One sample yielded the 24 T cell receptor beta chains listed below, sequenced in a study of blood T cell repertoires in COVID-19. Only in-frame clones appear in the TCRdb table, and some are missing; sequencing was by immunoSEQ multiplex PCR. Seen here are about 210,000 clones, 88% observed once, and the top ten hold around 1.4%. The source material was peripheral blood. Every receptor here comes from a man aged 18 to 30 with active or convalescent COVID-19.

V usage is TRBV11-2 and J usage is TRBJ1-5; D remains unclear. V was clipped by 5 bases and J by 10 bases, with 15 bases between them. Germline CDR1 is SGHAT and CDR2 is FQNNGV. The CDR3 is made up of 13 amino acids. The CDR3 loop reads CASSPTLSFPQHF. CDR3 DNA sequence: TGTGCCAGCAGCCCTACTTTATCTTTTCCCCAGCATTTT.

Here the CDR3 reads CASSWGLAGGKETQYF. The DNA for the CDR3 is TGTGCCAGCAGCTGGGGACTAGCGGGCGGTAAAGAGACCCAGTACTTC. The chain uses TRBV5-5 and TRBJ2-5; TRBD2 matches 12 bases. Germline loops: CDR1 SGHKS, CDR2 YYEKEE (reference sequence). This CDR3 spans 16 amino acids. Germline trimming cut 3 bases from V and 3 bases from J; bases unmatched to any gene: 6. The complete variable domain, with remaining parts taken from reference TRBV5-5 and TRBJ2-5, reads DAGVTQSPTHLIKTRGQQVTLRCSPISGHKSVSWYQQVLGQGPQFIFQYYEKEERGRGNFPDRFSARQFPNYSSELNVNALLLGDSALYLCASSWGLAGGKETQYFGPGTRLLVL.

Regarding this clone: This sample also contains other DNA sequences that code for the same CDR3. The chain recombines TRBV28 with TRBJ2-3; D call uncertain. Trimming removed 2 bases from V and 1 base from J, with 4 bases in between. This CDR3 is built from 13 residues. From germline, CDR1 is MDHEN and CDR2 SYDVKM. The CDR3 region has the DNA TGTGCCAGCAGTTTACCGGGCACAGATACGCAGTATTTT. This gives the protein CASSLPGTDTQYF.

This sequence joins TRBV5-5 and TRBJ1-4; 7 bases match TRBD1. The CDR3 spans 16 residues. V was clipped by 0 bases and J by 4 bases; unmatched bases: 6. Looked up from germline, CDR1 is SGHKS and CDR2 is YYEKEE (reference sequence). CDR3 in amino acids: CASSLEGQLSNEKLFF. The CDR3 bases are TGTGCCAGCAGCTTGGAGGGACAGTTAAGTAATGAAAAACTGTTTTTT.

The genes are TRBV6-5 and TRBJ2-1, with D tentatively TRBD2 (6 bases). Germline V gene sequence: CDR1 MNHEY, CDR2 SVGAGI. V lost 4 bases and J lost 7, with 20 bases in between. The length of the CDR3 is 16 residues. CDR3 sequence: CASSSTSKLFGNEQFF. CDR3 coding DNA: TGTGCCAGCAGTTCTACTAGCAAGCTCTTTGGGAATGAGCAGTTCTTC.

This chain joins TRBV27 and TRBJ1-1; D perhaps matches TRBD1 (5 bases). The CDR3 contains 15 residues. Per the germline V gene, CDR1 is MNHEY and CDR2 is SMNVEV (reference sequence). The V gene lost 4 bases and the J gene lost 5 bases, with 17 bases spanning the gap. The DNA for the CDR3 is TGTGCCAGCAGTTCGCAGACGGGGGTCTTTACTGAAGCTTTCTTT. The encoded protein is CASSSQTGVFTEAFF.

The chain combines TRBV6-2 or TRBV6-3 with TRBJ2-1, with TRBD2 identical over 9 bases. The CDR3 is 21 amino acids. The V gene's germline CDR1 is MNHEY and CDR2 SVGEGT. Trimming removed 4 bases from V and 3 bases from J; junction bases left unmatched: 22. CDR3 residues: CASSFSGASGRTLFLYNEQFF. The CDR3 DNA is TGTGCCAGCAGTTTTTCCGGTGCCAGCGGGAGGACCCTTTTTCTCTACAATGAGCAGTTCTTC.

The chain employs TRBV11-3 and TRBJ2-5, with 7 bases lining up with TRBD1. Germline CDR1 reads SGHNT; CDR2 reads YENEEA. J lost 1 base, V lost 3 bases, and 2 bases had no gene match. The CDR3 is 14 residues long. Here the CDR3 reads CASSFGDSQETQYF. In DNA form, the CDR3 reads TGTGCCAGCAGCTTTGGGGACAGCCAAGAGACCCAGTACTTC.

This chain joins TRBV30 and TRBJ1-5, with D possibly being TRBD1 (5 bases). This CDR3 has 13 residues. Germline values: CDR1 GTSNPN, CDR2 SVGIG (reference sequence). Trimming took 2 bases from V and 7 from J, leaving 12 bases between them. The DNA for the CDR3 is TGTGCCTGGAGTTCCAGGGCCGCACAGCCCCAGCATTTT. This sequence encodes CAWSSRAAQPQHF.

V usage is TRBV5-1 and J usage is TRBJ1-1; 8 bases line up with TRBD1. With V trimmed by 0 bases and J by 5 bases, 3 bases remained unmatched. The CDR3 is made up of 14 amino acids. CDR1 is SGHRS, CDR2 YFSETQ, per germline. Here the CDR3 reads CASSLAGGGTEAFF. The CDR3, as DNA: TGCGCCAGCAGCTTGGCAGGGGGCGGGACTGAAGCTTTCTTT. Filled out from reference TRBV5-1 and TRBJ1-1, the complete variable domain reads KAGVTQTPRYLIKTRGQQVTLSCSPISGHRSVSWYQQTPGQGLQFLFEYFSETQRNKGNFPGRFSGRQFSNSRSEMNVSTLELGDSALYLCASSLAGGGTEAFFGQGTRLTVV.

The chain uses TRBV3-1 (or the pseudogene TRBV3-2) and TRBJ1-1, with D perhaps TRBD1 (5 bases). V was pared by 3 bases and J by 4 bases, with 21 bases between. The germline V gene encodes CDR1 LGHDT and CDR2 YNNKEL (reference sequence). The CDR3 is 17 amino acids. CDR3 in DNA: TGTGCCAGCAGCCACTTCAGGGCAGCGGGGGGTAGCACTGAAGCTTTCTTT. Translation gives CASSHFRAAGGSTEAFF.

This clone was observed a handful of times. J is TRBJ2-5 and V is TRBV27, with TRBD1 matching over 7 bases. The V gene's germline CDR1 is MNHEY and CDR2 SMNVEV (reference sequence). The V segment lost 6 bases and the J segment 5 bases; nucleotides outside the gene matches: 15. This CDR3 contains 16 residues. The CDR3 DNA reads as TGTGCCAGCAGAGCCGGGACAGCGAGCATCAGGGAGACCCAGTACTTC. Its translation is CASRAGTASIRETQYF.

The chain couples TRBV27 to TRBJ2-2; TRBD1 matches at 9 bases. The CDR3 totals 15 residues. Trimming cost V 6 bases and J 3 bases; bases outside gene matches: 5. CDR1 is MNHEY and CDR2 is SMNVEV in the germline V gene (reference sequence). The DNA of the CDR3 is TGTGCCAGCAGGTGGACAGGGGTCGACACCGGGGAGCTGTTTTTT. Protein sequence: CASRWTGVDTGELFF.

The rearrangement uses TRBV19 and TRBJ2-2, with a tentative D call TRBD2 (6 bases). This CDR3 is built from 13 residues. CDR1 is LNHDA and CDR2 is SQIVND in the germline V gene (reference sequence). Between the trimmed V and J ends, which lost 6 bases and 6 bases, there was a span of 11 bases. CDR3 sequence reads: CASSRLGAGELFF. DNA for the CDR3: TGTGCCAGTAGCCGACTAGGAGCCGGGGAGCTGTTTTTT.

The rearrangement uses TRBV30 and TRBJ1-1, with D hard to call. V lost 3 bases, J lost 10 bases, and 9 bases lay in between. The CDR3 is made up of 10 amino acids. In germline, CDR1 is GTSNPN, CDR2 SVGIG (reference sequence). The CDR3 nucleotides read TGTGCCTGGAGCGGGAGTGGAGCTTTCTTT. This translates into CAWSGSGAFF.

CDR3 DNA: TGTGCCAGCAGCTTAGGTTTGGGTGGTGAACAGCTCTCTGGAAACACCATATATTTT. Encoded protein: CASSLGLGGEQLSGNTIYF. The chain couples TRBV7-9 to TRBJ1-3; no clear D. This CDR3 is 19 amino acids long. Germline V lookup: CDR1 SEHNR, CDR2 FQNEAQ (reference sequence). V shed 1 base and J shed 0 bases, with 19 bases lying between them.

The chain links TRBV30 to TRBJ1-4; D is possibly TRBD1 (5 bases). CDR1 and CDR2 from the germline V gene are GTSNPN and SVGIG (reference sequence). This CDR3 has 13 residues. Trimming left V 5 bases short and J 5 bases short, with 12 bases between. In DNA, the CDR3 is TGTGCCTGGGGGGCCCCGCGGAATGAAAAACTGTTTTTT. This encodes CAWGAPRNEKLFF. Complete variable domain (other parts from reference TRBV30 and TRBJ1-4): SQTIHQWPATLVQPVGSPLSLECTVEGTSNPNLYWYRQAAGRGLQLLFYSVGIGQISSEVPQNLSASRPQDRQFILSSKKLLLSDSGFYLCAWGAPRNEKLFFGSGTQLSVL.

The table lists this clone with a few counts. This chain joins TRBV27 and TRBJ1-3; D perhaps matches TRBD1 (5 bases). This CDR3 is 15 amino acids long. V gave up 6 bases and J gave up 1 base, with 13 bases separating them. Per the germline V gene, CDR1 is MNHEY and CDR2 is SMNVEV (reference sequence). The CDR3 sequence: CASRTGGRSGNTIYF. In nucleotides, the CDR3 is TGTGCCAGCAGGACGGGGGGGAGGTCTGGAAACACCATATATTTT.

The chain has TRBV6-2 or TRBV6-3 and TRBJ2-1; the D is unclear. V dropped 6 bases and J dropped 15 bases, with 21 bases sitting between them. The germline V gene encodes CDR1 MNHEY and CDR2 SVGEGT. This CDR3 is 13 amino acids long. For the CDR3, the DNA is TGTGCCAGCAGCCACAGCTGGGCCAGGCCCGCGTTCTTC. It translates to CASSHSWARPAFF.

The table lists this clone with a count of one. The rearrangement joins TRBV5-1 to TRBJ2-1; 7 positions match TRBD1. The CDR3 is 16 amino acids. The junction had 21 bases not matched to a gene; V was cut back by 10 bases and J by 8 bases. Germline V lookup: CDR1 SGHRS, CDR2 YFSETQ. In DNA, the CDR3 is TGCGCCGGGTCCGACAGGGTCGGGCCCGGCGTAGATGAGCAGTTCTTC. It codes for CAGSDRVGPGVDEQFF.

The chain recombines TRBV9 with TRBJ1-2; 9 bases line up with TRBD1. Germline lookup yields CDR1 SGDLS and CDR2 YYNGEE. V lost 3 bases, J lost 5 bases, and 8 bases stayed unmatched. The CDR3 loop spans 15 amino acids. DNA for the CDR3: TGTGCCAGCAGCGAGCCCGGGACAGGGTTTTATGGCTACACCTTC. Translated, it gives CASSEPGTGFYGYTF.

With regard to this clone: This sample includes further DNA sequences coding for the same CDR3. The rearrangement joins TRBV5-1 to TRBJ1-2; D may be TRBD1 (5 bases). The CDR3 consists of 14 residues. Trimming left V 0 bases short and J 4 bases short, with 10 bases between. Germline V CDR1 and CDR2: SGHRS, YFSETQ. The CDR3 region has the DNA TGCGCCAGCAGCTTGGGGCAGGGAATCTATGGCTACACCTTC. This codes for CASSLGQGIYGYTF.

CDR3 residues: CASSIGQGIYEQYF. CDR3 DNA: TGTGCCAGTAGTATAGGACAGGGAATTTACGAGCAGTACTTC. This chain connects TRBV19 to TRBJ2-7; 7 bases line up with TRBD1. This CDR3 contains 14 residues. V lost 1 base, J lost 4 bases, and 4 bases stayed unmatched. Germline CDR1 reads LNHDA; CDR2 reads SQIVND (reference sequence).

CDR3 in DNA: TGTGCCAGCAGTTATTTCGGACAGGGCTACGAGCAGTACTTC. It specifies CASSYFGQGYEQYF. V is TRBV6-2 or TRBV6-3 and J is TRBJ2-7, with 8 bases identical to TRBD1. Unmatched junction bases numbered 4, after V lost 3 bases and J lost 3 bases. The CDR3 loop spans 14 amino acids. Germline V gene sequence: CDR1 MNHEY, CDR2 SVGEGT.